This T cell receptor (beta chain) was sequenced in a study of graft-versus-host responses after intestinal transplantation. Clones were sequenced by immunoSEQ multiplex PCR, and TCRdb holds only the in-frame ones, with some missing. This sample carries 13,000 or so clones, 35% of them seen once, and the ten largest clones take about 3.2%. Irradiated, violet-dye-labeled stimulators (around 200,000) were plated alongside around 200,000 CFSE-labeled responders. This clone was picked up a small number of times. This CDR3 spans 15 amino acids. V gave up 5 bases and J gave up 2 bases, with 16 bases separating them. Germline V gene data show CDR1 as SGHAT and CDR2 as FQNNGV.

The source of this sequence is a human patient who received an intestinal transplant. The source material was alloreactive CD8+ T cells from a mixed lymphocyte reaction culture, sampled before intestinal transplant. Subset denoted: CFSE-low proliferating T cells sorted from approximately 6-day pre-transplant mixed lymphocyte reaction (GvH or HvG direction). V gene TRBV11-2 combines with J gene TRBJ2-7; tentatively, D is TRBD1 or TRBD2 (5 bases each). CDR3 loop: CASSQFGTYTYEQYF. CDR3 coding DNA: TGTGCCAGCAGCCAGTTCGGGACCTATACCTACGAGCAGTACTTC.